This T cell receptor beta chain was retrieved from a study of T cell repertoires in cytomegalovirus infection. For the study at large: Public TCR beta signatures were indicative of both CMV infection and a matching HLA type.

The study's findings and limits: In two of eight donors, the top clonotype was HLA-C-restricted CMV-specific. The study identified carriers of CMV plus the relevant HLA from cumulative public TCR beta family frequency.

TCRdb reanalysed the reads using MiXCR and keeps one entry per CDR3 protein. The sample holds around 320,000 distinct CDR3 sequences, 8% to 10% seen once. Trimming removed 3 bases from V and 9 bases from J, with 9 bases in between. The CDR3 contains 13 residues. Germline V gene sequence: CDR1 LNHNV, CDR2 YYDKDF (reference sequence). This clonotype was counted only a few times. Its antigen remains unknown. Material for sequencing was PBMCs. The TCR comes from a human donor in good health (CMV status not recorded). Some clones in this sample may be carry-over from other donors' samples. The chain carries TRBV15 and TRBJ1-6; unclear D gene. CDR3 residues: CATSRLAGSPLHF. For the CDR3, the DNA is TGTGCCACCAGCAGGCTGGCGGGTTCACCCCTCCACTTT.